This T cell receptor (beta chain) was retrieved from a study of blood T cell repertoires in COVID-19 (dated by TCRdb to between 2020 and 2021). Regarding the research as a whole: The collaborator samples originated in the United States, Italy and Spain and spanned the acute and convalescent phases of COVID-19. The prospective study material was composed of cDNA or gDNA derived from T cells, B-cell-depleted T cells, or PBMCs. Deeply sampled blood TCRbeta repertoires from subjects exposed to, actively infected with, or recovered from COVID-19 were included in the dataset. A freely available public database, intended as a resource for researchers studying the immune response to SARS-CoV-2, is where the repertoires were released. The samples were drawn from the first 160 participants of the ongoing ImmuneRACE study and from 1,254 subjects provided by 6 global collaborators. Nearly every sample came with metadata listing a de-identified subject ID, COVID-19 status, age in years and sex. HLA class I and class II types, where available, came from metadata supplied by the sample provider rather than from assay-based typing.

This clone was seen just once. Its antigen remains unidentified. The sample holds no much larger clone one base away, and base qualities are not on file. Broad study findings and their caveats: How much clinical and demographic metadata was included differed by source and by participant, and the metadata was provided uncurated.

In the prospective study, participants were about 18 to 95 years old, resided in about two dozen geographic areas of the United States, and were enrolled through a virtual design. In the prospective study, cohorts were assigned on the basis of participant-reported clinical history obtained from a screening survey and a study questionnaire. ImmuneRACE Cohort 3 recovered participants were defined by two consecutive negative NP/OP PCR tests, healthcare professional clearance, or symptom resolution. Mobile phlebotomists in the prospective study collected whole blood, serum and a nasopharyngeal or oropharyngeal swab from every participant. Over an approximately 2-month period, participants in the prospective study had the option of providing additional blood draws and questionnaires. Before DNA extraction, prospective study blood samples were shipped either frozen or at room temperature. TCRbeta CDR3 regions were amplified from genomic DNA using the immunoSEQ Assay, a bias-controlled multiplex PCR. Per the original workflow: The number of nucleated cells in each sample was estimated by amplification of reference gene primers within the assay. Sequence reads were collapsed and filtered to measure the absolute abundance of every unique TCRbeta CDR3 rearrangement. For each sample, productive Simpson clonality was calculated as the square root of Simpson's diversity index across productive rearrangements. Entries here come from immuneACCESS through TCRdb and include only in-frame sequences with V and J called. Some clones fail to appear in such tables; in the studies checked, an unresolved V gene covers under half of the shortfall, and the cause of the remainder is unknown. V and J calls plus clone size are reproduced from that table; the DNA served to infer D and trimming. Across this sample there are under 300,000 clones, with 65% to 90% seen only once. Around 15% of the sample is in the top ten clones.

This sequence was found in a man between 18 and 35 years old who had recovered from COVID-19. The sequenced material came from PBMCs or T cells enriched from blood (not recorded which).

The CDR3 region has the sequence CASMGGTNYGYTF. The DNA sequence follows: TGCGCCAGCATGGGGGGGACTAACTATGGCTACACCTTC. The rearranged segments are TRBV23-1 and TRBJ1-2; 5 matching bases give a weak D call of TRBD1. TRBV23-1 is placed among ORFs of uncertain function. The junction shows trimming of 7 bases on V and 0 bases on J, plus 9 bases between the germline ends. The CDR3 goes from the cysteine to the phenylalanine over 13 residues. The sequence is cut down to CDR3 DNA, 39 bases in frame from base 1.